This entry describes one T cell receptor (beta chain). The antigen is unknown. This sample is drawn from a study of tumor-infiltrating lymphocytes in localized non-small cell lung cancer. Study conclusions and caveats: Immunotypes IM1 and IM2 had similar TCR-derived T-cell fractions. TCR sequencing covered a subset of patients with enough tissue. Tumor T-cell fraction was not associated with recurrence-free survival.

The V end was cut by 5 bases, the J end by 4 bases, with 9 bases between. This CDR3 contains 12 residues. Germline assignment: CDR1 SNHLY and CDR2 FYNNEI. TCRdb's table, derived via immunoSEQ multiplex PCR, lists solely in-frame clones and lacks some. This sample has some 15,000 clones, with about 42% found just once. This receptor was taken from a human donor with non-small cell lung cancer. The V and J genes are TRBV2 and TRBJ2-7; D gene ambiguous. The sequenced sample consisted of lung tumor tissue. For the CDR3, the DNA is TGTGCCAGCAGTTACCGGATTTACGAGCAGTACTTC. It translates to CASSYRIYEQYF.